Listed below are T cell receptor beta chains from one sample, sequenced in a study of blood T cells in healthy people across ages. TCRdb redid the calling of the 5' RACE reads with MiXCR, one entry per CDR3 protein. The sample lists around 990,000 distinct CDR3 sequences; roughly two fifths were seen once. Sequencing used blood. The receptors were sampled from a man younger than 35 in good health. CDR3s include the opening cysteine and the closing phenylalanine or tryptophan. The D gene is left open where the match is weak. Some rows mark clone size as missing; the rest say once, few, many or name a class of expanded clone.

size	D	J	V	DNA	CDR3
.	TRBD1	TRBJ2-3	TRBV20-1	TGCAGTGCACCCCGACAGGGCAGCACAGATACGCAGTATTTT	CSAPRQGSTDTQYF
.	.	TRBJ2-3	TRBV7-9	TGTGCCAGCAGCCCCTGGACGGGAACTAGCACAGATACGCAGTATTTT	CASSPWTGTSTDTQYF
.	TRBD1	TRBJ1-6	TRBV6-5	TGTGCCAGCAGTTACTCTGGGGACAGGGTCTATAATTCACCCCTCCACTTT	CASSYSGDRVYNSPLHF
few	.	TRBJ2-1	TRBV5-1	TGCGCCAGCAGCTCCATTTCCGGGCTGTCCCCCAATGAGCAGTTCTTC	CASSSISGLSPNEQFF
many	.	TRBJ2-1	TRBV10-3	TGTGCCATCAGTGAGTCGGCGACCCCAGGGGTTTTCTACAATGAGCAGTTCTTC	CAISESATPGVFYNEQFF
.	.	TRBJ2-1	TRBV6-2/TRBV6-3	TGTGCCAGCAGTTACCCTGGACGGAAAGAGCAGTTCTTC	CASSYPGRKEQFF
.	TRBD2	TRBJ2-3	TRBV5-4	TGTGCCAGCAGCTTTGGTACTAGCGGGGGGACCACCACAGATACGCAGTATTTT	CASSFGTSGGTTTDTQYF
few	.	TRBJ2-1	TRBV4-2	TGTGCCAGCAGCCAAGATCTTGGAGCAGGATACTCCTACAATGAGCAGTTCTTC	CASSQDLGAGYSYNEQFF
.	.	TRBJ1-2	TRBV18	TGTGCCAGCTCACCACGAGGCGAACAGGGTGGCGGCTACACCTTC	CASSPRGEQGGGYTF
few	.	TRBJ2-5	TRBV6-2/TRBV6-3	TGTGCCAGCAGTTACATGAGGTACCAAGAGACCCAGTACTTC	CASSYMRYQETQYF
.	.	TRBJ1-2	TRBV12-3/TRBV12-4	TGTGCCAGCAGGGGGAATGGGCGTAACGATGGCTACACCTTC	CASRGNGRNDGYTF
few	TRBD1	TRBJ1-4	TRBV6-1	TGTGCCAGCAGTAGATGGACAGGGCGTGCAACTAATGAAAAACTGTTTTTT	CASSRWTGRATNEKLFF
.	.	TRBJ1-2	TRBV19	TGTGCCAATAGTATTCCCCGGACAGCCTTCTACACCTTC	CANSIPRTAFYTF
.	.	TRBJ1-5	TRBV19	TGTGCCAGTAACGGAGGGACGCGCCAGCCCCAGCATTTT	CASNGGTRQPQHF
few	.	TRBJ2-3	TRBV2	TGTGCCAGCAGTAATACAGGTGGGGCTGGTACAGATACGCAGTATTTT	CASSNTGGAGTDTQYF
.	TRBD1	TRBJ1-5	TRBV6-5	TGTGCCAGCAGTTCCGTGACAGGGGGTCCCAATCAGCCCCAGCATTTT	CASSSVTGGPNQPQHF
.	.	TRBJ1-5	TRBV20-1	TGCAGTGCTAGCTCGGGGCTATATAGCAATCAGCCCCAGCATTTT	CSASSGLYSNQPQHF
few	.	TRBJ1-2	TRBV20-1	TGCAGTGCTCTTGACTACAGGAGGCCCAATGGCTACACCTTC	CSALDYRRPNGYTF
once	TRBD1	TRBJ2-1	TRBV7-2	TGTGCCAGCAGCCCCCCGAAGACAGGGAGTTACCAAGAGACCCAGTTCTTC	CASSPPKTGSYQETQFF
many	.	TRBJ2-3	TRBV5-1	TGCGCCAGCAGCTTGGTACAGCAGAGCACAGATACGCAGTATTTT	CASSLVQQSTDTQYF
.	TRBD1	TRBJ1-4	TRBV29-1	TGCAGCGCCGATCCGGGACAGAAAAAGGTAGACCAAGAAAAACTGTTTTTT	CSADPGQKKVDQEKLFF
.	.	TRBJ2-1	TRBV5-4	TGTGCCAGCAGCCTGGAGCCGGATGAGCAGTTCTTC	CASSLEPDEQFF
.	.	TRBJ1-4	TRBV7-2	TGTGCCAGCAGCTTAGCGGTCGGGCGGGCTAATGAAAAACTGTTTTTT	CASSLAVGRANEKLFF
few	.	TRBJ1-4	TRBV2	TGTGCCAGCAGTGAAATCAGGGAGACGGAAAAACTGTTTTTT	CASSEIRETEKLFF
.	.	TRBJ2-7	TRBV29-1	TGCAGCGTTGAGATTCAGGACTACGAGCAGTACTTC	CSVEIQDYEQYF
few	TRBD1	TRBJ2-1	TRBV24-1	TGTGCCACCAGTGATTTCGACAGGGAGCGCGGTGAGCAGTTCTTC	CATSDFDRERGEQFF
few	.	TRBJ2-7	TRBV7-9	TGTGCCAGCAGCCAACCCCACGGGGACTACGAGCAGTACTTC	CASSQPHGDYEQYF
many	.	TRBJ2-5	TRBV6-5	TGTGCCAGCAGTTCCCAGGTGAAAGAGACCCAGTACTTC	CASSSQVKETQYF
.	.	TRBJ2-2	TRBV5-1	TGCGCCAGCAGCTTCCCCGGGAAGCTGTTTTTT	CASSFPGKLFF
.	.	TRBJ2-1	TRBV7-9	TGTGCCAGCAGCTTGAGCTATGGCGAGCAGTTCTTC	CASSLSYGEQFF
few	TRBD2	TRBJ2-3	TRBV4-1	TGCGCCAGCAGCCCAACTACGCCCAGACTAGCGAGGACAGATACGCAGTATTTT	CASSPTTPRLARTDTQYF
few	TRBD1	TRBJ2-2	TRBV20-1	TGCAGTGCTAGAGCCCTAGGACAGGGGAAAACCGGGGAGCTGTTTTTT	CSARALGQGKTGELFF
.	.	TRBJ1-2	TRBV7-2	TGTGCCAGCAGCATTAACAGAGACTATGGCTACACCTTC	CASSINRDYGYTF
.	.	TRBJ1-4	TRBV7-9	TGTGCCAGCAGCTTAGTGCGGTCGCCTAATGAAAAACTGTTTTTT	CASSLVRSPNEKLFF
.	.	TRBJ1-5	TRBV27	TGTGCCAGCAGTTTACGCCGCACAGGCAATCAGCCCCAGCATTTT	CASSLRRTGNQPQHF
many	.	TRBJ2-7	TRBV7-2	TGTGCCAGCAGCTTGGGAGACAGATCCTACGAGCAGTACTTC	CASSLGDRSYEQYF
.	.	TRBJ2-6	TRBV6-2/TRBV6-3	TGTGCCAGCAGTTACCAGCCGTCTGGGGCCAACGTCCTGACTTTC	CASSYQPSGANVLTF
.	.	TRBJ2-1	TRBV29-1	TGCAGCGTTCAGGTGGCCTTCTACAATGAGCAGTTCTTC	CSVQVAFYNEQFF
.	TRBD1	TRBJ2-5	TRBV10-3	TGTGCCATCACCCCGGGACAGGGGGTAAATGGAGAGACCCAGTACTTC	CAITPGQGVNGETQYF
once	TRBD1	TRBJ2-3	TRBV7-9	TGTGCCAGCACCCCCGGGACAGGAGGCACAGATACGCAGTATTTT	CASTPGTGGTDTQYF
few	.	TRBJ1-2	TRBV7-2	TGTGCCAGCAGCCCAACGGGGGGTTCTAGCTATGGCTACACCTTC	CASSPTGGSSYGYTF
many	TRBD1	TRBJ1-2	TRBV10-3	TGTGCCATCAGAGTTGGGACAGACTATGGCTACACCTTC	CAIRVGTDYGYTF
.	.	TRBJ2-2	TRBV25-1	TGTGCCAGCAGTGACTGGGCAGGTGGGACCGGGGAGCTGTTTTTT	CASSDWAGGTGELFF
.	TRBD1	TRBJ1-6	TRBV20-1	TGCAGTGCCAACTGGGGGACAGCAAATTCACCCCTCCACTTT	CSANWGTANSPLHF
once	.	TRBJ1-2	TRBV5-5	TGTGCCAGCAGCTCCTTAAAACGGGGGCTTGGCTACACCTTC	CASSSLKRGLGYTF
once	.	TRBJ1-6	TRBV18	TGTGCCAGCTCACCATCGGGGGACCTCGATTCACCCCTCCACTTT	CASSPSGDLDSPLHF
.	.	TRBJ1-4	TRBV4-3	TGCGCCAGCAGCCACAACAGGCGCCGCTCGGGTAATGAAAAACTGTTTTTT	CASSHNRRRSGNEKLFF
.	TRBD2	TRBJ2-3	TRBV20-1	TGCAGTGCTAGAGGGACTAGCGGGGGGCGGGGCACAGATACGCAGTATTTT	CSARGTSGGRGTDTQYF
.	.	TRBJ1-5	TRBV5-6	TGTGCCAGCAGCCGATCAGGGCAGCCCCAGCATTTT	CASSRSGQPQHF
.	.	TRBJ1-5	TRBV6-5	TGTGCCAGCAGTTCTCTCGGGTTATTTCAGCCCCAGCATTTT	CASSSLGLFQPQHF
.	TRBD2	TRBJ2-7	TRBV28	TGTGCCAGCTTCAAGCGGGAGACCTACGAGCAGTACTTC	CASFKRETYEQYF
.	.	TRBJ1-1	TRBV29-1	TGCAGCGTCCACGGACCGGACGGGAACACTGAAGCTTTCTTT	CSVHGPDGNTEAFF
.	.	TRBJ1-1	TRBV6-5	TGTGCCAGCAGTTACTCTGCCCCAACACGTACTGGTTTCACTGAAGCTTTCTTT	CASSYSAPTRTGFTEAFF
.	TRBD1	TRBJ1-5	TRBV7-2	TGTGCCAGCAGCTTATGGACAGGGGGCAATCAGCCCCAGCATTTT	CASSLWTGGNQPQHF
.	.	TRBJ2-1	TRBV7-9	TGTGCCAGCAGACGTATAGAGGGCAATGAGCAGTTCTTC	CASRRIEGNEQFF
once	.	TRBJ1-2	TRBV20-1	TGCAGTGCTAGCGAGCGGGGGGCTGCTAACTATGGCTACACCTTC	CSASERGAANYGYTF
.	.	TRBJ2-1	TRBV7-9	TGTGCCAGCAGCTTGGGGACTCAGAGCTCCTACAATGAGCAGTTCTTC	CASSLGTQSSYNEQFF
.	.	TRBJ2-3	TRBV3-1	TGTGCCAGCAGCGCCGCCCATACGCAGTATTTT	CASSAAHTQYF
.	.	TRBJ1-2	TRBV5-1	TGCGCCAGCAGCTTGGTCGCAGAAGCTGGCTACACCTTC	CASSLVAEAGYTF